The 8 T cell receptor beta chains reported below all come from one sample, sequenced in a study of T cell repertoires in aging, cancer and after chemotherapy. The template was genomic DNA from peripheral blood, not RNA. A mixed TRB-A/B primer pool amplified rearranged TRB by multiplex touch-down PCR. TCRdb reprocessed the multiplex PCR reads with MiXCR, giving one entry per CDR3 protein. The sample comprises about 980 distinct CDR3 sequences, 27% of which are singletons, and roughly 29% rests with the top ten. The sample comprised blood. All receptors come from a human donor with a solid tumor.

With respect to this clonotype: The missing conserved phenylalanine or tryptophan at the end of this CDR3 makes a read error likely. V and J are TRBV28 and TRBJ2-7, with TRBD2 matching over 13 bases. With 6 bases clipped from V and 7 bases from J, the junction kept 6 bases outside the gene matches. CDR3 length: 14 amino acids. Germline V gene lookup returns CDR1 MDHEN and CDR2 SYDVKM. The CDR3 nucleotides are TGTGCCAGCAGCCCACTAGCGGGAGGGCTGGAGCAGTACCTC. It codes for CASSPLAGGLEQYL.

By share of the sample, this clonotype is large. One end of the junction varies from germline; a read error may be responsible. The CDR3, as DNA: TGCAGCGTTAAAGACGGCTACGAGCAGTACTTC. Protein: CSVKDGYEQYF. The V gene is TRBV29-1, the J gene TRBJ2-7; D not certain. Germline V gene data show CDR1 as SQVTM and CDR2 as ANQGSEA. This CDR3 comprises 11 residues.

In regard to this clonotype: This clone may be a read error of a much larger clone one base away. This sequence joins TRBV19 and TRBJ1-1, with D tentatively TRBD1 (6 bases). CDR3 length: 16 amino acids. Deletions cut 6 bases from V and 7 bases from J, with 24 bases between. The germline V gene encodes CDR1 LNHDA and CDR2 SQIVND (reference sequence). The CDR3 protein is CASSTGQRARRSEAFF. DNA for the CDR3: TGTGCCAGTAGCACCGGACAGAGGGCGCGGCGTAGTGAAGCTTTCTTT.

The chain couples TRBV4-3 to TRBJ2-3; 11 nucleotides match TRBD2. The CDR3 consists of 16 residues. The germline V gene encodes CDR1 LGHNA and CDR2 YSLEER. Unmatched junction bases numbered 3, after V lost 4 bases and J lost 0 bases. The CDR3 protein is CASSPGTSGSTDTQYF. The DNA for the CDR3 is TGCGCCAGCAGCCCAGGGACTAGCGGTAGCACAGATACGCAGTATTTT.

The CDR3 coding sequence is TGTGCCAGCAGTTGGATAGACGAGGGCCCAGATACGCAGTATTTT. Translation gives CASSWIDEGPDTQYF. V and J are TRBV27 and TRBJ2-3; possible D gene TRBD2, 5 bases. The CDR3 totals 15 residues. Between the trimmed V and J ends, which lost 4 bases and 4 bases, there was a span of 15 bases. The germline CDR1 and CDR2 sequences are MNHEY and SMNVEV (reference sequence).

The genes are TRBV5-1 and TRBJ2-1; possibly TRBD1 or TRBD2 for D (6 bases each). The CDR3 consists of 15 residues. In germline, CDR1 is SGHRS, CDR2 YFSETQ. With 3 bases removed from V and 8 bases from J, the gap between germline ends came to 18 bases. DNA for the CDR3: TGCGCCAGCAGCTGGCGTGGCGGTAGGGGGGATGAGCAGTTCTTC. Protein sequence: CASSWRGGRGDEQFF.

The chain carries TRBV20-1 and TRBJ1-1; maybe TRBD1 (6 bases). This CDR3 region has 15 residues. Trimming removed 3 bases at V and 3 bases at J, with 17 bases between. Looked up from germline, CDR1 is DFQATT and CDR2 is SNEGSKA (reference sequence). CDR3 region: CSASRRGGRDTEAFF. In DNA form, the CDR3 reads TGCAGTGCTAGTCGAAGGGGGGGCCGAGACACTGAAGCTTTCTTT.

By sample fraction, this clonotype is large (0.1 to 1%). This chain links TRBV6-2 or TRBV6-3 with TRBJ1-2; D uncertain. The V end lost 2 bases, the J end lost 3 bases, and 4 bases lay between the germline ends. Germline assignment: CDR1 MNHEY and CDR2 SVGEGT. The CDR3 contains 12 residues. DNA for the CDR3: TGTGCCAGCAGTTACGGACACTATGGCTACACCTTC. Translating it yields CASSYGHYGYTF.